The entry below describes one T cell receptor (beta chain). Trimming took 4 bases from V and 4 from J; bases not matched to a gene: 2. This CDR3 comprises 13 residues. Germline V gives CDR1 LGHNA, CDR2 YSLEER. These data belong to a study of OX40 agonist ivuxolimab in advanced cancers. Using immunoSEQ multiplex PCR, the repertoire was profiled, and TCRdb retains in-frame clones only, with some absent. Among tens of thousands of clones listed, 65% to 90% were seen once. The receptor's source is an adult with an advanced solid tumor such as melanoma, head and neck, liver or kidney cancer. The chain links TRBV4-3 to TRBJ2-5, with 8 bases that match TRBD2. Sequences were derived from CD4+ or CD8+ T cells sorted from blood, sampled in a trial of the OX40 agonist ivuxolimab. The CDR3 spells CASSRGLAETQYF. Written as DNA, the CDR3 is TGCGCCAGCAGCCGTGGACTAGCAGAGACCCAGTACTTC.